One and the same sample provided the 3 T cell receptor beta chains below, sequenced in a study of blood T cell repertoires in COVID-19. TCRdb's copy holds only in-frame clones and misses some; the assay was immunoSEQ multiplex PCR. The data contain a few hundred thousand clones, roughly 90% of them seen just once; the ten biggest clones take up 13%. Sequenced: peripheral blood. These receptors all come from a woman between 65 and 79 years old with COVID-19, enrolled during active disease.

V and J are TRBV30 and TRBJ1-2, with a tentative D call TRBD1 (6 bases). V dropped 4 bases and J dropped 11 bases, with 17 bases sitting between them. The V gene's germline CDR1 is GTSNPN and CDR2 SVGIG (reference sequence). The CDR3 loop spans 12 amino acids. The chain's CDR3 is CAWIEGQWSYTF. CDR3 in DNA: TGTGCCTGGATCGAAGGACAGTGGTCGTACACCTTC.

A remark on this clone: The same CDR3 can be traced to other DNA sequences in this sample. The chain joins TRBV30 to TRBJ2-7; 7 positions match TRBD1. From germline, CDR1 is GTSNPN and CDR2 SVGIG (reference sequence). The junction had 3 bases not matched to a gene; V was cut back by 2 bases and J by 2 bases. The CDR3 extends over 13 amino acids. The CDR3 DNA reads as TGTGCCTGGAGTAGGGGGACAGCCTACGAGCAGTACTTC. This encodes CAWSRGTAYEQYF.

In its sample, this clone was seen once. The chain employs TRBV2 and TRBJ2-4; 10 nucleotides align to TRBD1. CDR3 length: 14 residues. Germline trimming cut 4 bases from V and 7 bases from J; bases unmatched to any gene: 4. CDR1 and CDR2 (germline): SNHLY, FYNNEI. The CDR3 coding sequence is TGTGCCAGCAGTGTCGGGACAGGGGTCAACATTCAGTACTTC. Residues: CASSVGTGVNIQYF.